This TCR beta chain was sequenced in a study of glioma-infiltrating T cells. Study-wide points: Tissue-blood divergence was below expectation in non-neoplastic patients, above in gliomas. Tissue and blood shared very few CDR3 sequences.

The CDR3 loop spans 13 amino acids. Germline-derived CDR1 and CDR2 are SEHNR and FQNEAQ (reference sequence). Trimming removed 5 bases from V and 2 bases from J; junction bases left unmatched: 3. Amplification of TCR alpha and beta CDR3 regions from RNA used iRepertoire nested multiplex PCR. Each CDR3 protein gets one entry after TCRdb re-called the multiplex PCR reads with MiXCR. Among 160,000 or so distinct CDR3 sequences listed, approximately 40% were seen once. Many counts were recorded for this clonotype. Its matching antigen is unknown. Specimen: glioma tissue, nonneoplastic brain tissue, or PBMCs (not recorded which). This chain joins TRBV7-9 and TRBJ2-7, with 7 bases aligning to TRBD2. The origin of this receptor is a human donor with low-grade glioma or glioblastoma, undergoing nonglioma brain surgery, or in good health (not recorded which). This CDR3 reads CASSLGTTYEQYF. The CDR3 DNA reads as TGTGCCAGCAGCCTCGGGACTACCTACGAGCAGTACTTC.